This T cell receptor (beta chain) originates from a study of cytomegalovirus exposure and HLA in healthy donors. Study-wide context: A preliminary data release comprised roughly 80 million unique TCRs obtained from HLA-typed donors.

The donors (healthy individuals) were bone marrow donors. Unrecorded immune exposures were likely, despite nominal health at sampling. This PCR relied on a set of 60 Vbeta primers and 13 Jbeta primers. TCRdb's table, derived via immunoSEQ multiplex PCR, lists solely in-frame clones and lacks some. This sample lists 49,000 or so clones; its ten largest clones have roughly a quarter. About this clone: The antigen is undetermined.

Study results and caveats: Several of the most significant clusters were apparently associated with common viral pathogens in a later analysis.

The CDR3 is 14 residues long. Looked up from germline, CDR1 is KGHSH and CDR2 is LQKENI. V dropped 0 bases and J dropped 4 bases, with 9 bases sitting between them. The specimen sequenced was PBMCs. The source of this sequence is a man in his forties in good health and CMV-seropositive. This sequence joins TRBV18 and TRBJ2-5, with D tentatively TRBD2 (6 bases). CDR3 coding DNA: TGTGCCAGCTCACCACCGGTCGGGAGAGAGACCCAGTACTTC. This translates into CASSPPVGRETQYF.